This TCR beta chain was sequenced during a study of cytomegalovirus exposure and HLA in healthy donors. Study outcomes and limitations: When presence/absence was analysed, sequencing depth was taken to be roughly uniform across donors.

The CDR3 length is 14 residues. V lost 1 base and J 10 bases, leaving 16 bases between the germline ends. CDR1 is SGHDN, CDR2 FVKESK, per germline. Regarding donors, all were healthy bone marrow donors. Amplification used 60 Vbeta primers and 13 Jbeta primers. As originally analysed: Some 11 million shared chains were among the approximately 76 million unique TCR beta chains that a later analysis counted. Generated by immunoSEQ multiplex PCR, the TCRdb table keeps only in-frame clones and is missing some. V, J and clone size are taken as reported in that table, and D and trimming were inferred from the DNA itself. The sample has roughly 130,000 clones, approximately 80% seen once. Worth noting for this clone: No antigen is known for it.

The sample comprised PBMCs. The source of this sequence is a man in his forties in good health and CMV-seronegative. The V and J genes are TRBV14 and TRBJ2-5, with D unresolved. CDR3 sequence reads: CASSQGNGPWSQYF. The CDR3 nucleotides read TGTGCCAGCAGCCAAGGAAACGGCCCCTGGAGCCAGTACTTC.